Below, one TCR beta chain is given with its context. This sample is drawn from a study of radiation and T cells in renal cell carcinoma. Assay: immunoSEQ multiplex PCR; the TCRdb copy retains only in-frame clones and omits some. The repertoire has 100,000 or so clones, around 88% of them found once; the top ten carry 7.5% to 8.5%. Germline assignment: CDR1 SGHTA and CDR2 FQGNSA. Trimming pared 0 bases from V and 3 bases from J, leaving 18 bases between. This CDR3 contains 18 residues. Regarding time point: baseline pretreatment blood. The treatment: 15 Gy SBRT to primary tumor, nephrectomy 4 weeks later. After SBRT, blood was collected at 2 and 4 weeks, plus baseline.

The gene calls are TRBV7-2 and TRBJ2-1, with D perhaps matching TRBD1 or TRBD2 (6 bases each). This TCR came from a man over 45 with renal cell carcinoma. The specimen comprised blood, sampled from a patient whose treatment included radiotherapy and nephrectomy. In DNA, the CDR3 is TGTGCCAGCAGCTTAGCAGTAGGGGGGCGGGGACTCTACAATGAGCAGTTCTTC. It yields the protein CASSLAVGGRGLYNEQFF.